These 2 T cell receptor beta chains share one sample of origin, sequenced in a study of blood T cell repertoires in COVID-19. This table comes from immunoSEQ multiplex PCR, and its TCRdb copy is limited to in-frame clones, with some not included. The sample comprises roughly 120,000 clones, approximately 80% of which are singletons, and approximately 2% rests with the top ten. Sequenced material: peripheral blood. These receptors originate from a man between 65 and 85 years old with acute or convalescent COVID-19.

This chain joins TRBV2 and TRBJ2-1, with D possibly being TRBD1 (7 bases). V was trimmed by 2 bases and J by 10 bases, leaving 12 bases between them. This CDR3 spans 13 amino acids. Per the germline V gene, CDR1 is SNHLY and CDR2 is FYNNEI. CDR3 coding DNA: TGTGCCAGCAGTGAACCTCAGGGGGGCGAGCAGTTCTTC. It codes for CASSEPQGGEQFF. The full variable domain, completed using reference TRBV2 and TRBJ2-1, is EPEVTQTPSHQVTQMGQEVILRCVPISNHLYFYWYRQILGQKVEFLVSFYNNEISEKSEIFDDQFSVERPDGSNFTLKIRSTKLEDSAMYFCASSEPQGGEQFFGPGTRLTVL.

This clone was counted only a few times. This rearrangement joins TRBV2 to TRBJ1-1; possibly TRBD1 for D (6 bases). CDR3 length: 15 amino acids. V gave up 6 bases and J gave up 0 bases, with 14 bases separating them. Germline values: CDR1 SNHLY, CDR2 FYNNEI. CDR3 bases: TGTGCCAGCAGCTCACCCGACAGGCTGAACACTGAAGCTTTCTTT. Translating it yields CASSSPDRLNTEAFF.